One sample yielded the 21 T cell receptor beta chains listed below, sequenced in a study of naive and memory T cell subsets. Four PCR rounds used nested alpha and beta constant region primers plus the SP2 primer. TCRdb re-derived calls from the UMI-ligation and nested PCR reads in MiXCR, one entry per CDR3 protein. This table holds 20,000 to 25,000 distinct CDR3 sequences, 6% found once. Treatment noted: skin biopsy from PPD injection site in Mantoux-positive individual. The library had UMIs added by 3' ligation of an oligonucleotide to TCR cDNA. Here the sequenced sample was skin, taken from a tuberculin skin test site. Receptors originate from an adult in good health.

This clonotype was seen only a few times. The chain couples TRBV7-2 to TRBJ1-1, with D possibly matching TRBD1 (6 bases). The CDR3 has 14 amino acids. Trimming cost V 7 bases and J 3 bases, with 15 bases left between them. The germline CDR1 and CDR2 sequences are SGHTA and FQGNSA. Here the CDR3 reads CASTTRGSHTEAFF. CDR3 DNA sequence: TGTGCCAGCACAACAAGGGGGAGTCACACTGAAGCTTTCTTT.

This clonotype has ten or more counts. CDR3 in DNA: TGTGCCAGCAGCCCAACGCAGGGGGCGCATGGCTACACCTTC. This codes for CASSPTQGAHGYTF. The chain uses TRBV7-2 and TRBJ1-2; the match to TRBD1 covers 8 bases. With 5 bases clipped from V and 6 bases from J, the junction kept 8 bases outside the gene matches. This CDR3 has 14 residues. Per germline, CDR1 SGHTA and CDR2 FQGNSA.

This clonotype came up many times. The gene calls are TRBV20-1 and TRBJ2-1, with TRBD1 identical over 8 bases. The CDR3 loop spans 18 amino acids. CDR1 is DFQATT and CDR2 is SNEGSKA in the germline V gene (reference sequence). Trimming took 1 base from V and 2 from J; bases not matched to a gene: 13. The DNA for the CDR3 is TGCAGTGCTAGAGGGGGCGGCATAGGGACAGGAGCCTACAATGAGCAGTTCTTC. Translation: CSARGGGIGTGAYNEQFF.

This clonotype has only a few counts. This chain links TRBV7-9 with TRBJ2-5; TRBD1 might be the D (5 bases). Trimming left V 5 bases short and J 0 bases short, with 13 bases between. This CDR3 contains 15 residues. Germline assignment: CDR1 SEHNR and CDR2 FQNEAQ (reference sequence). CDR3 sequence reads: CASSPKRTNQETQYF. DNA for the CDR3: TGTGCCAGCAGCCCAAAACGGACAAACCAAGAGACCCAGTACTTC.

This clonotype was recorded many times. The rearrangement joins TRBV7-2 to TRBJ2-5; perhaps TRBD1 as D (5 bases). Germline CDR1 SGHTA, CDR2 FQGNSA. Trimming shortened V by 4 bases and J by 1 base, and 13 bases separated the two germline ends. CDR3 length equals 15 residues. This CDR3 reads CASSSRQPAQETQYF. Here the CDR3 DNA reads TGTGCCAGCAGCTCGAGACAGCCTGCCCAAGAGACCCAGTACTTC.

This clonotype was seen repeatedly, ten times or more. V gene TRBV20-1 combines with J gene TRBJ1-3; D gene ambiguous. Germline V gives CDR1 DFQATT, CDR2 SNEGSKA (reference sequence). There are 15 residues in the CDR3. Between the trimmed V and J ends, which lost 3 bases and 0 bases, there was a span of 12 bases. CDR3: CSASPGGFSGNTIYF. The CDR3 region has the DNA TGCAGTGCTAGCCCCGGAGGGTTCTCTGGAAACACCATATATTTT.

This clonotype was seen many times. V usage is TRBV9 and J usage is TRBJ2-1; D is ambiguous. The CDR3 runs 15 residues. Trimming cost V 0 bases and J 7 bases, with 14 bases left between them. Germline V gene data show CDR1 as SGDLS and CDR2 as YYNGEE. CDR3 region: CASSVGDSVWNEQFF. The CDR3, as DNA: TGTGCCAGCAGCGTAGGTGACTCCGTCTGGAATGAGCAGTTCTTC.

This clonotype was detected many times. This chain links TRBV29-1 with TRBJ2-7; either TRBD1 or TRBD2 may supply D (5 bases each). Trimming stripped 8 bases from V and 3 bases from J, with 11 bases between. There are 11 residues in the CDR3. Germline values: CDR1 SQVTM, CDR2 ANQGSEA. The CDR3 loop reads CSSGTGYEQYF. In nucleotides, the CDR3 is TGCAGCTCAGGGACCGGCTACGAGCAGTACTTC.

This chain links TRBV7-2 with TRBJ1-2; 10 nucleotides align to TRBD1. The CDR3 is 14 amino acids. J lost 8 bases, V lost 5 bases, and 8 bases had no gene match. Germline-derived CDR1 and CDR2 are SGHTA and FQGNSA. CDR3 sequence: CASSPRTGGRGYTF. As DNA, the CDR3 is TGTGCCAGCAGCCCCCGGACAGGGGGGAGGGGCTACACCTTC.

The genes are TRBV7-9 and TRBJ2-5; 10 bases align to TRBD1. The trim removed 3 bases at V and 5 bases at J, leaving 6 bases unmatched. CDR1 and CDR2 (germline): SEHNR, FQNEAQ (reference sequence). The CDR3 totals 15 residues. The CDR3, as DNA: TGTGCCAGCAGCTTTACGACAGGGGGCACGGAGACCCAGTACTTC. Residues: CASSFTTGGTETQYF.

This clonotype was counted ten times or more. V gene TRBV20-1 combines with J gene TRBJ2-2; 7 bases agree with TRBD2. The germline CDR1 and CDR2 sequences are DFQATT and SNEGSKA (reference sequence). J lost 2 bases, V lost 3 bases, and 15 bases had no gene match. This CDR3 is 18 amino acids long. The CDR3 DNA reads TGCAGTGCTAGTACCCCAGGTGGGGGGGATGCAAACACCGGGGAGCTGTTTTTT. It is translated as CSASTPGGGDANTGELFF.

Relative to its sample, this clonotype is medium-sized (0.01 to 0.1%). This chain links TRBV28 with TRBJ2-2; D is perhaps TRBD2 (6 bases). Germline CDR1 MDHEN, CDR2 SYDVKM. This CDR3 is 13 amino acids long. Trimming removed 6 bases from V and 5 bases from J, with 10 bases in between. In nucleotides, the CDR3 is TGTGCCAGCAGACGCGGGAAGACCGGGGAGCTGTTTTTT. Encoded protein: CASRRGKTGELFF.

This clonotype was counted between two and nine times. The chain combines TRBV6-1 with TRBJ2-3; possibly TRBD2 for D (6 bases). Looked up from germline, CDR1 is MNHNS and CDR2 is SASEGT. The CDR3 runs 14 residues. V dropped 10 bases and J dropped 6 bases, with 20 bases sitting between them. The CDR3 loop reads CATLPGLLGDTQYF. The CDR3 coding sequence is TGTGCCACCCTCCCGGGACTTTTGGGGGATACGCAGTATTTT.

Ten or more counts support this clonotype. The chain joins TRBV6-2 or TRBV6-3 to TRBJ2-2, with 7 nucleotides matching TRBD1. The CDR3 has 14 residues. The V gene end was trimmed by 6 bases and the J gene end by 9 bases; junction bases not matched to a gene: 10. Germline V gene data show CDR1 as MNHEY and CDR2 as SVGEGT. CDR3 sequence (DNA): TGTGCCAGCAGCAAGATTAACAGGGGACGGGAGCTGTTTTTT. Translation gives CASSKINRGRELFF.

This clonotype was observed many times. The chain has TRBV27 and TRBJ2-7, with 9 bases lining up with TRBD2. The germline gives CDR1 MNHEY, CDR2 SMNVEV (reference sequence). V dropped 3 bases and J dropped 5; count of bases not matched to a gene: 11. The CDR3 loop spans 16 amino acids. The CDR3 sequence is CASSLASGTPFHEQYF. CDR3 bases: TGTGCCAGCAGTTTGGCTAGCGGGACGCCCTTCCACGAGCAGTACTTC.

This clonotype was picked up many times. The chain has TRBV20-1 and TRBJ2-1; D is ambiguous. The CDR3 loop spans 13 amino acids. V was cut by 1 base and J by 2 bases, with 6 bases left in between. Germline-derived CDR1 and CDR2 are DFQATT and SNEGSKA (reference sequence). Written as DNA, the CDR3 is TGCAGTGCTAGAGGGACCCCCTACAATGAGCAGTTCTTC. Translated: CSARGTPYNEQFF.

The V gene is TRBV7-9, the J gene TRBJ2-7; D is possibly TRBD2 (6 bases). V gave up 4 bases and J gave up 3 bases, with 22 bases separating them. The V gene's germline CDR1 is SEHNR and CDR2 FQNEAQ (reference sequence). The CDR3 loop spans 17 amino acids. As DNA, the CDR3 is TGTGCCAGCAGCTCCCTCGGAGGGAATCGACCGCTCTACGAGCAGTACTTC. Encoded protein: CASSSLGGNRPLYEQYF.

This clonotype showed up just a few times. This chain links TRBV2 with TRBJ2-1; possibly TRBD1 for D (6 bases). Germline lookup yields CDR1 SNHLY and CDR2 FYNNEI. Trimming shortened V by 10 bases and J by 5 bases, and 24 bases separated the two germline ends. There are 16 residues in the CDR3. The CDR3 region has the DNA TGTGCCACCATCCACTATGATAGACAGGAGAACAATGAGCAGTTCTTC. This gives the protein CATIHYDRQENNEQFF.

The rearrangement joins TRBV3-1 to TRBJ1-1; D possibly corresponds to TRBD1 (6 bases). CDR1 and CDR2 (germline): LGHDT, YNNKEL (reference sequence). Between the trimmed V and J ends, which lost 0 bases and 2 bases, there was a span of 13 bases. This CDR3 region has 16 residues. The CDR3, as DNA: TGTGCCAGCAGCCAAGATCCGGGGGCCGGAAACACTGAAGCTTTCTTT. Translation: CASSQDPGAGNTEAFF.

This clonotype was observed a handful of times. The chain recombines TRBV4-3 with TRBJ1-4, with 7 bases aligning to TRBD1. Germline lookup yields CDR1 LGHNA and CDR2 YSLEER. V lost 0 bases to trimming and J lost 5 bases; unmatched junction nucleotides: 6. This CDR3 has 16 residues. CDR3 sequence reads: CASSQEGTAGNEKLFF. In DNA, the CDR3 is TGCGCCAGCAGCCAAGAAGGGACAGCTGGAAATGAAAAACTGTTTTTT.

This clonotype was counted at least ten times. This chain links TRBV6-5 with TRBJ1-1; D gene unclear. V lost 0 bases, J lost 1 base, and 9 bases lay in between. The CDR3 covers 15 residues. CDR1 is MNHEY, CDR2 SVGAGI, per germline. CDR3 coding DNA: TGTGCCAGCAGTTACTCGTTCGGGGAGAACACTGAAGCTTTCTTT. Protein: CASSYSFGENTEAFF.